The subject of this entry is one T cell receptor (beta chain). The antigen remains unidentified. TCRdb itself ran the 5' RACE reads through MiXCR, one entry per CDR3 protein. The table records a few hundred thousand distinct CDR3 sequences, roughly 7.5% of them present only once. These data belong to a study of T cells after yellow fever vaccination. Trimming took 3 bases from V and 3 from J, leaving 11 bases between them. This CDR3 comprises 13 residues. Looked up from germline, CDR1 is GTSNPN and CDR2 is SVGIG (reference sequence). Whole-study results and caveats: Most clones from primary vaccination resurfaced after the booster (around 95% CD4, 88% CD8).

The chain joins TRBV30 to TRBJ1-2; D possibly corresponds to TRBD1 (5 bases). Sequences were derived from PBMCs, sampled approximately 47 days after the first yellow fever vaccination. This sequence originates from a young man who received the YFV17D yellow fever vaccine. CDR3 amino acids: CAWRGVSDYGYTF. Written as DNA, the CDR3 is TGTGCCTGGAGAGGGGTTTCTGACTATGGCTACACCTTC.